This T cell receptor beta chain was recovered during a study of OX40 agonist ivuxolimab in advanced cancers. Study-wide context: The costimulatory receptor OX40 (CD134) was targeted by ivuxolimab, a fully human IgG2 agonistic monoclonal antibody. Intravenous ivuxolimab was administered to patients every 2 weeks at six dose levels: 0.01, 0.1, 0.3, 1.5, 3 and 10 mg/kg. Of the roughly 51 patients in dose escalation, around 20 had hepatocellular carcinoma, about 15 had melanoma, 9 had renal cell carcinoma and 9 had head and neck cancer. Peripheral TCRbeta sequencing aimed to test whether ivuxolimab altered TCR sequence diversity and caused clonal T-cell expansion. Partial responses occurred in three dose-escalation patients, of whom one had hepatocellular carcinoma and two had cutaneous melanoma. Prior anti-PD-1, anti-PD-L1 or anti-CTLA-4 therapy was permitted, and checkpoint inhibitors had been received by under 50% of dose-escalation patients. In the dose-escalation cohort, approximately 82% of patients were male, and the mean age was about 55 years, with a range of about 23 to 80. The paper covers the monotherapy dose-escalation part of the phase I ivuxolimab trial, which included N of about 50 patients.

Patients with a history of autoimmune disease or receiving systemic immunosuppression were excluded from the trial. Samples were obtained from an open-label, multicenter, first-in-human phase I dose-escalation trial of ivuxolimab. Adults with locally advanced or metastatic melanoma, renal cell, hepatocellular, or head and neck squamous cell carcinoma were enrolled in the trial. Overall study outcomes, separate from this receptor: In partial responders in the 0.1-3.0 mg/kg groups, normalized peripheral clonal expansion was found to be among the lowest, especially among CD8+ T cells. Antigen specificity was not determined for the clonally expanded peripheral T cells. Low levels of normalized T-cell clonal expansion were also seen in some nonresponding patients. On average, CD8+ T cells showed more expanded clones than CD4+ T cells after ivuxolimab. Clonal expansion of both CD4+ and CD8+ blood T cells was observed from baseline to week 6 at doses 0.1 to 3.0 mg/kg.

CDR1 SGHNT and CDR2 YENEEA are derived from the germline V gene. The CDR3 holds 16 amino acids from the cysteine to the phenylalanine. Here the CDR3 DNA is all that survives: 48 bases in frame from base 1. The junction shows trimming of 5 bases on V and 5 bases on J, and the gene matches do not reach 9 bases of it. Details on this clone: Its antigen remains undetermined. Base quality data are lacking; no much larger clone is found one base away.

TCRbeta CDR3 regions were sequenced using the immunoSEQ Assay. In TCRdb, the immuneACCESS table is reduced to in-frame sequences with V and J assigned. These tables do not hold every clone; where another copy was compared, an unresolved V gene accounts for under half, and the others remain unexplained. The sample table records approximately 740 clones; around 73% of these occur just once. The ten largest clones represent over 9.5% of the sample. The chain couples TRBV11-3 to TRBJ2-5, and 12 junctional nucleotides match TRBD2. The TCR was taken from an adult with an advanced solid tumor such as melanoma, head and neck, liver or kidney cancer. The material was obtained in a trial of the OX40 agonist ivuxolimab. The CDR3 in this case is CASSGRTSGDLETQYF. The bases read TGTGCCAGCAGCGGGCGGACTAGCGGGGACCTGGAGACCCAGTACTTC. Outside the CDR3, residues come from the reference TRBV11-3 and TRBJ2-5 proteins, so the full variable domain is: EAGVVQSPRYKIIEKKQPVAFWCNPISGHNTLYWYLQNLGQGPELLIRYENEEAVDDSQLPKDRFSAERLKGVDSTLKIQPAELGDSAVYLCASSGRTSGDLETQYFGPGTRLLVL.